Included here is one TCR beta chain sequence, with context. Its cognate antigen is unknown. The germline V gene has CDR1 LGHNA and CDR2 YSLEER. CDR3 size: 16 residues. After removal of 0 bases from V and 4 bases from J, the junction contained 6 bases not matched to a gene. The naive CD8 libraries originated from between roughly 20,000 and 1,000,000 sorted cells and drew on 10%, 30% or 50% RNA. Sorting selected naive CD8 T cells with a CD8+CD4-CCR7+CD45RA+ phenotype. TCRdb reprocessed the PCR reads via MiXCR and lists one record per CDR3 protein. The sample gives 90,000 to 120,000 distinct CDR3 sequences, roughly 38% of which show up once; 4% to 5% is in the top ten. This sample is drawn from a study of molecular identifiers for immune sequencing clone quantification. Study information: Four of five splits of RNA from about 19,000 or 110,000 naive CD8 cells were sequenced in replicates. Notes on the study in general: Effector cells kept over 98% of their molecules in clones above 20 RNA copies, while naive cells kept under 1% there.

Source material: naive CD8+ T cells from blood, with Jurkat cell RNA spiked in. Specified subset: FACS-sorted CD8+CD4-CCR7+CD45RA+ naive T cells. The receptor comes from a human donor in good health. Some libraries in this study had Jurkat cell RNA spiked in. This chain joins TRBV4-3 and TRBJ1-2; 9 nucleotides align to TRBD1. In DNA form, the CDR3 reads TGCGCCAGCAGCCAAGATCGAGGACAGGGGTTCTATGGCTACACCTTC. Translating gives CASSQDRGQGFYGYTF.